One sample yielded the 18 T cell receptor beta chains listed below, sequenced in a study of T cell responses to AZD1222 COVID-19 vaccine (dated by TCRdb to the early 2020s). This specimen's time point label, interpreted: baseline before first vaccination. The method behind the library was the immunoSEQ multiplex PCR assay. In TCRdb, the immuneACCESS table is reduced to in-frame sequences with V and J assigned. These tables do not hold every clone; where another copy was compared, an unresolved V gene accounts for under half, and the others remain unexplained. This sample is represented by about 100,000 clones; approximately 87% of them were singletons. The top ten constitute less than 20% of the sample. Specimen: peripheral blood, collected on day 0 of AZD1222 vaccination. The receptors come from an adult in good health.

V usage is TRBV27 and J usage is TRBJ1-5, with 8 bases that match TRBD1. The CDR3 runs to 12 residues. CDR1 is MNHEY, CDR2 SMNVEV, per germline (reference sequence). V dropped 3 bases and J dropped 12; count of bases not matched to a gene: 4. DNA for the CDR3: TGTGCCAGCAGTTTCACAGGGGGGGACCAGCATTTT. It yields the protein CASSFTGGDQHF.

This clone came up once. V usage is TRBV5-1 and J usage is TRBJ2-3; 14 bases line up with TRBD2. This CDR3 spans 18 amino acids. Germline CDR1 is SGHRS and CDR2 is YFSETQ. V shed 2 bases, J shed 2 bases, and the junction held 7 bases outside the gene matches. Here the CDR3 DNA reads TGCGCCAGCAGCTTTGGACTAGCGGGGGGCAAACTCACAGATACGCAGTATTTT. This codes for CASSFGLAGGKLTDTQYF.

The chain has TRBV29-1 and TRBJ1-1; D is perhaps TRBD1 (5 bases). V was trimmed by 4 bases and J by 5 bases, leaving 23 bases between them. CDR1 is SQVTM, CDR2 ANQGSEA, per germline. This CDR3 comprises 16 residues. CDR3 nucleotide sequence: TGCAGCGTTGGGATAGAGGGACCTAACTTGGGGACTGAAGCTTTCTTT. Translation: CSVGIEGPNLGTEAFF.

The chain couples TRBV10-3 to TRBJ2-1; TRBD2 might be the D (6 bases). The germline CDR1 and CDR2 sequences are ENHRY and SYGVKD. The length of the CDR3 is 14 residues. V was shortened by 1 base and J by 8 bases, with 12 bases between the two germline ends. CDR3 nucleotide sequence: TGTGCCATCAGTGAGTGGGAGGATAGCCATGAGCAGTTCTTC. Translated: CAISEWEDSHEQFF.

The V call is TRBV2, the J call TRBJ2-2; D is perhaps TRBD1 (6 bases). The CDR3 consists of 16 residues. Trimming left V 5 bases short and J 1 base short, with 14 bases between. The germline V gene encodes CDR1 SNHLY and CDR2 FYNNEI. The CDR3 sequence is CASSIPGTRNTGELFF. As DNA, the CDR3 is TGTGCCAGCAGTATCCCCGGGACACGGAACACCGGGGAGCTGTTTTTT.

Only one count was recorded for this clone. CDR3 nucleotides: TGTGCCAGCAGCCTACAGGAGAACACTGAAGCTTTCTTT. Translating gives CASSLQENTEAFF. V and J are TRBV3-1 (or the pseudogene TRBV3-2) and TRBJ1-1; tentative D call: TRBD1 (5 bases). This CDR3 has 13 amino acids. V dropped 4 bases and J dropped 1 base, with 7 bases sitting between them. Germline V CDR1 and CDR2: LGHDT, YNNKEL (reference sequence).

This rearrangement joins TRBV5-1 to TRBJ1-2, with D maybe TRBD1 (6 bases). CDR1 and CDR2 (germline): SGHRS, YFSETQ. V gave up 1 base and J gave up 2 bases, with 9 bases separating them. The length of the CDR3 is 14 residues. The CDR3 bases are TGCGCCAGCAGCTTGACAGGGCTCAACTATGGCTACACCTTC. Translated: CASSLTGLNYGYTF.

The chain is built from TRBV3-1 (or the pseudogene TRBV3-2) and TRBJ1-2; TRBD1 agrees at 7 bases. V lost 0 bases and J lost 7; bases outside the gene matches: 8. This CDR3 contains 15 residues. The germline CDR1 and CDR2 sequences are LGHDT and YNNKEL (reference sequence). CDR3 nucleotide sequence: TGTGCCAGCAGCCAAGAGACAGGGCGAATTTTTGGCTACACCTTC. Encoded protein: CASSQETGRIFGYTF.

This chain links TRBV5-1 with TRBJ2-1; 8 bases line up with TRBD1. The CDR3 length is 15 residues. V dropped 6 bases and J dropped 3; count of bases not matched to a gene: 8. Germline CDR1 and CDR2: SGHRS and YFSETQ. CDR3 sequence (DNA): TGCGCCAGCACTACCGGGACAGGAGTCTACAATGAGCAGTTCTTC. Translated: CASTTGTGVYNEQFF.

This chain links TRBV23-1 with TRBJ2-2, with D tentatively TRBD1 or TRBD2 (6 bases each). TRBV23-1 is known as an ORF, though its function is uncertain. V was trimmed by 0 bases and J by 3 bases, leaving 8 bases between them. This CDR3 has 15 residues. Here the CDR3 DNA reads TGCGCCAGCAGTCAATCGGAGGGGGACACCGGGGAGCTGTTTTTT. This encodes CASSQSEGDTGELFF.

The chain uses TRBV28 and TRBJ2-7; D perhaps matches TRBD2 (6 bases). The V end was cut by 5 bases, the J end by 7 bases, with 39 bases between. CDR1 is MDHEN, CDR2 SYDVKM, per germline. The CDR3 loop spans 21 amino acids. For the CDR3, the DNA is TGTGCCAGCAGTAACAGCCAGATCGTGGGGGGACCCCGGGACTGGGGCAGAGAGCAGTACTTC. Translating gives CASSNSQIVGGPRDWGREQYF.

This sequence joins TRBV5-6 and TRBJ1-1, with D unresolved. The CDR3 loop spans 14 amino acids. Trimming cost V 2 bases and J 3 bases, with 11 bases left between them. Germline V CDR1 and CDR2: SGHDT, YYEEEE. DNA for the CDR3: TGTGCCAGCAGCTTTGTCATCTCAGACACTGAAGCTTTCTTT. Encoded protein: CASSFVISDTEAFF.

The V gene is TRBV6-1, the J gene TRBJ2-7; TRBD2 agrees at 8 bases. CDR1 is MNHNS, CDR2 SASEGT, per germline. Unmatched junction bases numbered 11, after V lost 1 base and J lost 9 bases. The CDR3 contains 15 residues. The CDR3, as DNA: TGTGCCAGCAGTGAAGAGGGTAGCGGGGTGGGGAGGCAGTACTTC. Translation gives CASSEEGSGVGRQYF.

J is TRBJ2-3 and V is TRBV6-4, with D possibly TRBD2 on 6 matching bases. Trimming left V 6 bases short and J 2 bases short, with 30 bases between. Germline V gene data show CDR1 as MRHNA and CDR2 as SNTAGT. The CDR3 extends over 20 amino acids. The CDR3 reads CASSLEGGFFGGTYTDTQYF. The CDR3 coding sequence is TGTGCCAGCAGCCTCGAGGGAGGTTTTTTCGGTGGTACGTACACAGATACGCAGTATTTT.

Only a few counts were recorded for this clone. This rearrangement joins TRBV10-1 to TRBJ2-2; 7 bases are a match to TRBD2. With 6 bases clipped from V and 6 bases from J, the junction kept 7 bases outside the gene matches. CDR3 length: 14 amino acids. CDR1 WNHNN and CDR2 SYGVQD come from the germline V gene (reference sequence). The CDR3, as DNA: TGCGCCAGCAGGAGTAGCGGGTCCGCCGGGGAGCTGTTTTTT. This codes for CASRSSGSAGELFF.

This chain links TRBV12-3 or TRBV12-4 with TRBJ2-1; D is perhaps TRBD2 (5 bases). Trimming took off 6 bases at V and 3 bases at J, with 6 bases between the two ends. This CDR3 is 12 amino acids long. This CDR3 reads CASRAGYNEQFF. CDR3 DNA: TGTGCCAGCAGGGCGGGCTACAATGAGCAGTTCTTC.

The CDR3 sequence: CASSESGFPNEQYF. CDR3 coding DNA: TGTGCCAGCAGTGAATCTGGGTTTCCCAACGAGCAGTACTTC. This chain connects TRBV25-1 to TRBJ2-7, with D hard to call. The CDR3 is made up of 14 amino acids. The V end was cut by 1 base, the J end by 5 bases, with 12 bases between. Germline V gene lookup returns CDR1 MGHDK and CDR2 SYGVNS.

The rearrangement uses TRBV6-5 and TRBJ1-3, with D possibly matching TRBD1 (5 bases). Germline values: CDR1 MNHEY, CDR2 SVGAGI. V lost 5 bases and J 4 bases, leaving 15 bases between the germline ends. The length of the CDR3 is 15 residues. The chain's CDR3 is CASSPQGGEGNTIYF. Written as DNA, the CDR3 is TGTGCCAGCAGTCCCCAGGGTGGAGAGGGAAACACCATATATTTT.